This T cell receptor beta chain was identified during a study of shared clonotypes between healthy human individuals. Study results and limitations: Clonotypes shared by all four donors outscored non-shared clonotypes in generation probability. Memory subsets generally showed lower estimated richness than naive subsets. Sharing across four donors was highest in naive CD4 (around 5%) and lowest in memory CD8 (0.4%).

Into CD45RA+ naive and CD45RA-negative memory subsets, the CD4+ cells were split. The protocol was immunoSEQ multiplex PCR, while the TCRdb copy is restricted to in-frame clones and leaves out a portion. Of approximately 1.4 million clones listed, roughly 98% are singletons. As to this clone: Its antigen is still unknown. At one of its ends the junction is not consistent with the germline gene, which may arise from a read error. Other DNA sequences of this sample code for an identical CDR3.

The CDR3 loop spans 17 amino acids. Germline V gene lookup returns CDR1 SGHDN and CDR2 FVKESK. Sequencing was done on a sample of naive CD4+ T cells sorted from blood. The subset is: CD45RA+ positively selected. The rearrangement links TRBV14 to TRBJ2-2, with TRBD2 identical over 10 bases. This clonotype was sampled from a man aged 30-40 years in good health. The CDR3 bases are TGTGCCAGTAGCCAAGATCTAGCGGGAGCGGGCACCGGGGAGCTGTTTTTT. It translates to CASSQDLAGAGTGELFF.